This TCR beta chain was profiled in a study of shared clonotypes between healthy human individuals. General study results and limits: Across a few donors, naive CD4 shared around 5%, naive CD8 over 3%, memory CD4 more than 2%, memory CD8 roughly 0.37%.

TCRdb's table, derived via immunoSEQ multiplex PCR, lists solely in-frame clones and lacks some. The table has approximately 110,000 clones, 65% to 75% seen once. This clone was picked up many times. Its target is unknown. The CDR3 runs 14 residues. Trimming took off 4 bases at V and 6 bases at J, with 12 bases between the two ends. The germline V gene has CDR1 LNHDA and CDR2 SQIVND (reference sequence). The clonotype comes from a woman in her 30s in good health. This chain joins TRBV19 and TRBJ2-2; D is undetermined. Sequencing was done on a sample of memory CD8+ T cells sorted from blood. Subset specified: CD45RO+ cells pooled with CCR7-negative TemRA cells. The CDR3 loop reads CASSNSDVSGELFF. As DNA, the CDR3 is TGTGCCAGTAGTAACTCCGACGTCTCCGGGGAGCTGTTTTTT.